The TCR beta chain under discussion was sequenced for a study of blood T cells in healthy people across ages. Study-level results: Total diversity from one million sequenced T cells was likely underestimated. The lack of PBMC sorting stopped any conclusive naive versus antigen-experienced comparison. Per million T cells, the diversity of TCR beta decreased roughly linearly as age advanced.

Details on this clonotype: Its antigen is as yet unknown.

Trimming cost V 4 bases and J 5 bases; bases outside gene matches: 7. CDR3 size: 14 residues. The germline V gene has CDR1 MNHEY and CDR2 SMNVEV (reference sequence). Total RNA extracted from each sample amounted to at least 6 micrograms. With a J-beta primer mix and a sample-barcoded 5' primer, a second PCR ran about 7 to 12 cycles. TCRdb used MiXCR to reprocess the 5' RACE reads, holding one entry per CDR3 protein. The sample lists 1.5 million to 1.9 million distinct CDR3 sequences, 40% to 45% seen once, with approximately 4.1% in the top ten. The chain combines TRBV27 with TRBJ1-1; TRBD1 agrees at 7 bases. This sequence was found in a woman aged 18 to 35 in good health. Sample: blood. Here the CDR3 reads CASSSGTVLTEAFF. In DNA form, the CDR3 reads TGTGCCAGCAGTTCCGGGACAGTGTTGACTGAAGCTTTCTTT.